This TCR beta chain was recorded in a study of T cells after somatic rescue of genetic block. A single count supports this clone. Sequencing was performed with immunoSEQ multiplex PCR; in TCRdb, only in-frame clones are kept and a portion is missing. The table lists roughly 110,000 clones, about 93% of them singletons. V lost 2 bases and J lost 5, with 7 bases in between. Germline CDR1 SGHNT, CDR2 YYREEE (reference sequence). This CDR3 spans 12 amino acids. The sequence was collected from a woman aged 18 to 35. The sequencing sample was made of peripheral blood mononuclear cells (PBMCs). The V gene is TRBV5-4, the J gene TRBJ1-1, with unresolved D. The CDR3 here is CASSFGGTEAFF. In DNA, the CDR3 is TGTGCCAGCAGCTTCGGAGGGACTGAAGCTTTCTTT.